This note documents a single T cell receptor (beta chain) sequence. These data are taken from a study of shared clonotypes between healthy human individuals. The method was immunoSEQ multiplex PCR; TCRdb's version includes in-frame clones alone and lacks a portion of them. The data show over 1.4 million clones, roughly 97% seen once. The TCR sequence derives from a man aged 25 to 40 in good health. Sequenced input: naive CD4+ T cells sorted from blood. Subset given: CD45RA+ positively selected.

The chain's CDR3 is CASGYLAGGPYIQYF. The CDR3 region has the DNA TGTGCCAGCGGATATCTAGCGGGAGGGCCCTACATTCAGTACTTC. The V gene is TRBV28, the J gene TRBJ2-4; 12 nucleotides match TRBD2. The CDR3 spans 15 residues. Trimming cost V 8 bases and J 8 bases; bases outside gene matches: 10. In germline, CDR1 is MDHEN, CDR2 SYDVKM.